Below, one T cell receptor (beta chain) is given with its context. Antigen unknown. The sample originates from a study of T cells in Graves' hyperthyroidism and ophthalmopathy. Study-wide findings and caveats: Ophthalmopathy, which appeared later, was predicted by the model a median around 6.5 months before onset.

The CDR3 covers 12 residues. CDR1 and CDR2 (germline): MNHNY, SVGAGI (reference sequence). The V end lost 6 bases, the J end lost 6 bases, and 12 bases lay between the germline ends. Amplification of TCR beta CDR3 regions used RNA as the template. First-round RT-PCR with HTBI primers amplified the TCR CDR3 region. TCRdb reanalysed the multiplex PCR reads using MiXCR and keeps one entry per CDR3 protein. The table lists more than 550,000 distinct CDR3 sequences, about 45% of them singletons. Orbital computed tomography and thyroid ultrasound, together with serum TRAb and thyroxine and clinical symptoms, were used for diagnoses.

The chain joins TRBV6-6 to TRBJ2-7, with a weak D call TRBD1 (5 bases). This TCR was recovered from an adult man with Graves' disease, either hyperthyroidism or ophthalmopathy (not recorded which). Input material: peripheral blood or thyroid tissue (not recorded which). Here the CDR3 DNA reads TGTGCCAGCAGATCCCAGGGAAGCGAGCAGTACTTC. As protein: CASRSQGSEQYF.